This T cell receptor (beta chain) originates from a study of regulatory T cells in long-lasting Graves disease. Time point denoted: newly diagnosed GD, antithyroid drugs for less than 3 months. Preparation of the TCR library used RNA extracted from PBMCs. Approximately 10 milliliters of peripheral blood went into EDTA tubes. This CDR3 contains 16 residues. The germline CDR1 and CDR2 sequences are MGHRA and YSYEKL. V lost 6 bases to trimming and J lost 6 bases, with 23 bases between them. Through Arm-PCR of CDR3 regions and iRepertoire HTBI primers, TCR beta libraries were built. Each CDR3 protein gets one entry after TCRdb re-called the multiplex PCR reads with MiXCR. The table shows roughly 360,000 distinct CDR3 sequences, with 12% occurring only once. The sample was also linked to a second study, of T cells in Graves' hyperthyroidism and ophthalmopathy. That study reports: RT-PCR in the first round (using the HTBI primer set) targeted the TCR CDR3. Blood shared most expanded thyroid clonotypes above 0.001.

The chain has TRBV4-1 and TRBJ1-1; TRBD1 might be the D (6 bases). Source: peripheral blood mononuclear cells (PBMCs), taken at new diagnosis, from a patient treated with antithyroid drugs. This sequence originates from a woman aged 18-35 years with Graves disease. This chain's CDR3 is CASRHKEVGEGAEAFF. CDR3 coding DNA: TGCGCCAGCAGACATAAAGAGGTTGGGGAGGGGGCTGAAGCTTTCTTT.